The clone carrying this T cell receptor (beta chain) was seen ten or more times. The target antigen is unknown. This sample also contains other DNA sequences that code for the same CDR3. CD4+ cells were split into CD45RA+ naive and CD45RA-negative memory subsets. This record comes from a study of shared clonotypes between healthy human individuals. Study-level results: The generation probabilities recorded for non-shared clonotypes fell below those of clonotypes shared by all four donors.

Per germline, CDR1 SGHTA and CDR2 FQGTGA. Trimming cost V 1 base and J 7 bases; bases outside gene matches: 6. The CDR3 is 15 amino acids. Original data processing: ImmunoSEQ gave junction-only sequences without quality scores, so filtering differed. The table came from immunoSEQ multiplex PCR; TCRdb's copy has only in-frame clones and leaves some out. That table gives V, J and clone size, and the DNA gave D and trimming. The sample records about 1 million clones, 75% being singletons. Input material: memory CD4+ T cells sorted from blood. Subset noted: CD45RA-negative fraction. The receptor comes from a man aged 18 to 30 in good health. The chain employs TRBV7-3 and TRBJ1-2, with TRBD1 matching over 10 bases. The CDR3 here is CASSLKPGQGSGYTF. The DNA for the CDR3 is TGTGCCAGCAGCTTAAAGCCGGGACAGGGGTCTGGCTACACCTTC.